These T cell receptor beta chains were read from a single sample in a study of radiation and T cells in renal cell carcinoma. This table comes from immunoSEQ multiplex PCR, and its TCRdb copy is limited to in-frame clones, with some not included. The data contain 140,000 or so clones, approximately 86% of them singletons. Here the sequenced sample was blood, taken from a patient whose treatment included radiotherapy and nephrectomy. These receptors originate from a woman in her 50s with renal cell carcinoma. The CDR3 runs from the conserved cysteine through the conserved F or W.

J gene	V gene	CDR3 protein
TRBJ1-1	TRBV19	CASSVGEGTEAFF
TRBJ2-7	TRBV11-2	CASSLSTGPYEQYF
TRBJ2-2	TRBV27	CASTFDRVNTGELFF
TRBJ1-5	TRBV27	CASSPLSNQPQHF
TRBJ2-7	TRBV28	CASRKPSAAWEQYF
TRBJ2-1	TRBV4-3	CASSQIKIGQFF
TRBJ2-5	TRBV5-1	CASSLAETGGLAQYF
TRBJ1-2	TRBV28	CASSSGLSNYGYTF
TRBJ2-1	TRBV29-1	CSATGGWDNEQFF
TRBJ1-5	TRBV19	CATSYRGNNQPQHF
TRBJ1-1	TRBV19	CASSIMGAQTEAFF
TRBJ1-3	TRBV19	CASTPGYSGNTIYF
TRBJ2-1	TRBV9	CASSPSPGVTYNEQFF
TRBJ2-7	TRBV4-1	CASSQPWDLETYEQYF
TRBJ1-2	TRBV6-5	CASRYTGTGRGYTF
TRBJ1-1	TRBV9	CASSSRTENTEAFF
TRBJ1-4	TRBV7-2	CASSLETDEKLFF
TRBJ2-7	TRBV6-5	CASSDRGNEQYF
TRBJ1-2	TRBV7-2	CASSLAGGGQAGYTF
TRBJ2-1	TRBV9	CASSVGPGEGYNEQFF
TRBJ2-3	TRBV10-1	CASSDGGLGTDTQYF
TRBJ2-2	TRBV7-2	CASSLARAAGPGELFF
TRBJ1-6	TRBV19	CASSMGGQGYNSPLHF
TRBJ2-3	TRBV25-1	CASSENTQGARTDTQYF
TRBJ2-5	TRBV7-9	CASSRGLAETQYF